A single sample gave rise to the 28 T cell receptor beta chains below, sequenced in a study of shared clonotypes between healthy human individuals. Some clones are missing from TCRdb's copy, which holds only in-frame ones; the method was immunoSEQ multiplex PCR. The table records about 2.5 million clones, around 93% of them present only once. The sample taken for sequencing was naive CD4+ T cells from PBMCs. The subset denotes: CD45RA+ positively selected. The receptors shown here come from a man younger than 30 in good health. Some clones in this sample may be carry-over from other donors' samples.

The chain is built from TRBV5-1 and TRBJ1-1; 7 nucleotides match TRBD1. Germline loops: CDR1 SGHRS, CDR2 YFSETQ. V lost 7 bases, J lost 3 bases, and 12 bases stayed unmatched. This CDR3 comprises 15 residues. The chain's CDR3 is CASQDRTRGDTEAFF. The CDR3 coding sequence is TGCGCCAGCCAAGACAGGACCAGGGGGGACACTGAAGCTTTCTTT.

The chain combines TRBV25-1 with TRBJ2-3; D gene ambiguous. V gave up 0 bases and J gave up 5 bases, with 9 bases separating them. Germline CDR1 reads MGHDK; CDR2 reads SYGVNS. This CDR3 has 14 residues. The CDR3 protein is CASSEYITVDTQYF. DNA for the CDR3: TGTGCCAGCAGTGAATACATTACGGTAGATACGCAGTATTTT.

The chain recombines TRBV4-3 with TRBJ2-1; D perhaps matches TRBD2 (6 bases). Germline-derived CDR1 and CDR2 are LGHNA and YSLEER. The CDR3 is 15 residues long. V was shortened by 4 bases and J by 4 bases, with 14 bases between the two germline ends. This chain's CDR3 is CASSRSGLSYNEQFF. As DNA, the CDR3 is TGCGCCAGCAGCCGTAGCGGCCTAAGTTACAATGAGCAGTTCTTC.

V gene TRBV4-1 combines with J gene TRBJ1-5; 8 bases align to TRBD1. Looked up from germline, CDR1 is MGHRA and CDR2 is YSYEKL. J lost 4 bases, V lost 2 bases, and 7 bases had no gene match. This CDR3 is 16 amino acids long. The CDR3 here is CASSQPRRGQNQPQHF. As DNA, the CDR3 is TGCGCCAGCAGCCAACCCCGCAGGGGGCAGAATCAGCCCCAGCATTTT.

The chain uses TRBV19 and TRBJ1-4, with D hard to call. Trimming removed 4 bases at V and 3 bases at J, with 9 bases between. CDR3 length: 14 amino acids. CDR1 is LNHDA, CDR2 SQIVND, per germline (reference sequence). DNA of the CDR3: TGTGCCAGTAGTACCCCCGAAGCTAATGAAAAACTGTTTTTT. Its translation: CASSTPEANEKLFF.

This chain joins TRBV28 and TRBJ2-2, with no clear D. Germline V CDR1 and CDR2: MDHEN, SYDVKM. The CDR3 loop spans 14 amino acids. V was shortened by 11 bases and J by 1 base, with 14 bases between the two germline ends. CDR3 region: CAGGGRLNTGELFF. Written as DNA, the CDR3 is TGTGCCGGCGGTGGGCGATTGAACACCGGGGAGCTGTTTTTT.

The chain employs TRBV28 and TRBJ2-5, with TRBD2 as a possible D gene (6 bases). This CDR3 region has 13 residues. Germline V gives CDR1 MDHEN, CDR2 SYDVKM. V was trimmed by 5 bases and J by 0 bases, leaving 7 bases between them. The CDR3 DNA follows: TGTGCCAGCAGTCGGACTAACCAAGAGACCCAGTACTTC. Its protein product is CASSRTNQETQYF. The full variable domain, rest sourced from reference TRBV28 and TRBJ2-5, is DVKVTQSSRYLVKRTGEKVFLECVQDMDHENMFWYRQDPGLGLRLIYFSYDVKMKEKGDIPEGYSVSREKKERFSLILESASTNQTSMYLCASSRTNQETQYFGPGTRLLVL.

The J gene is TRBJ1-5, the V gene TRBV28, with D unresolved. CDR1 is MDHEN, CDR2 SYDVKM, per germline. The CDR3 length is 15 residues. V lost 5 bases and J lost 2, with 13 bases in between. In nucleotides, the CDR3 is TGTGCCAGCAGTATGACTTCAGCCCGCAATCAGCCCCAGCATTTT. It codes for CASSMTSARNQPQHF.

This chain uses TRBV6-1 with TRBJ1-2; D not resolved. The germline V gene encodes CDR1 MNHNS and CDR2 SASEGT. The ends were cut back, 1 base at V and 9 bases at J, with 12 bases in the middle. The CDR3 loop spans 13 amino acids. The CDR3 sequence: CASSEGPQGSYTF. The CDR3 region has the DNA TGTGCCAGCAGTGAAGGACCGCAAGGAAGCTACACCTTC.

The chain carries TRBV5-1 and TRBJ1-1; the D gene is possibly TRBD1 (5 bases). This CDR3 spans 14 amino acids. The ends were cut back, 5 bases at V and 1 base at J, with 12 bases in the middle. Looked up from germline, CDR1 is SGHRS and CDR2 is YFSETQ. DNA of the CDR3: TGCGCCAGCAGTCAACAGGCGACGAACACTGAAGCTTTCTTT. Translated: CASSQQATNTEAFF.

CDR3 region: CASSLSRGTDQPQHF. The DNA for the CDR3 is TGTGCCAGCAGTTTATCTCGGGGGACGGATCAGCCCCAGCATTTT. V and J are TRBV27 and TRBJ1-5, with D possibly matching TRBD1 (5 bases). The V gene's germline CDR1 is MNHEY and CDR2 SMNVEV (reference sequence). The CDR3 length is 15 residues. V lost 0 bases and J lost 5, with 11 bases in between.

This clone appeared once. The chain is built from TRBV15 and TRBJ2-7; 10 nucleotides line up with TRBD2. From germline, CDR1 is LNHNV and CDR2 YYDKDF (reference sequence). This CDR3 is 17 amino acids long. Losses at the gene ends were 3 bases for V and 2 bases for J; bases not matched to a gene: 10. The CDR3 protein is CATSSPLLAGRPYEQYF. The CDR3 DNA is TGTGCCACCAGCAGCCCCTTACTAGCGGGACGCCCCTACGAGCAGTACTTC.

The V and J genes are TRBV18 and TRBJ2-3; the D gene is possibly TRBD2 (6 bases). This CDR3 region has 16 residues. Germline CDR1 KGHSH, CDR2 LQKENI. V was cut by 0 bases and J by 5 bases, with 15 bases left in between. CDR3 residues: CASSPPGTPGGDTQYF. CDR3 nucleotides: TGTGCCAGCTCACCACCAGGGACTCCCGGGGGAGATACGCAGTATTTT.

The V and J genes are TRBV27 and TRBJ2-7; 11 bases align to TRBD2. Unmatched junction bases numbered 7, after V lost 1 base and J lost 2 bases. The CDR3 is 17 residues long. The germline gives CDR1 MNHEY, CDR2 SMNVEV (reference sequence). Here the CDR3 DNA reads TGTGCCAGCAGTTTATTTTCTAGCGGGAGGACCGCCTACGAGCAGTACTTC. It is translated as CASSLFSSGRTAYEQYF.

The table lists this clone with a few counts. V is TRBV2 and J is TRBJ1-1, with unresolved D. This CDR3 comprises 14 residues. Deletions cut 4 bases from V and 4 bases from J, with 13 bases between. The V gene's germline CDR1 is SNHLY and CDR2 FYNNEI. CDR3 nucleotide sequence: TGTGCCAGCAGTGTGTTAACCCGTGGCACTGAAGCTTTCTTT. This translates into CASSVLTRGTEAFF.

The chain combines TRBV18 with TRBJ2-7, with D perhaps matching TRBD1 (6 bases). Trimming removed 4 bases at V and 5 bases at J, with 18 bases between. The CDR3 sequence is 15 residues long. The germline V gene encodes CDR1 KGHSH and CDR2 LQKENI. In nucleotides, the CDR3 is TGTGCCAGCTCACACAGTCCTGACAGGCTCAACGAGCAGTACTTC. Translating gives CASSHSPDRLNEQYF.

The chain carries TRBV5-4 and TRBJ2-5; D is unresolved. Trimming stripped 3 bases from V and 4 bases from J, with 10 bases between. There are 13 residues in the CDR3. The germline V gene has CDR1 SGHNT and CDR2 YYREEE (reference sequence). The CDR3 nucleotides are TGTGCCAGCAGCTCCGATTCCGCAGAGACCCAGTACTTC. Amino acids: CASSSDSAETQYF.

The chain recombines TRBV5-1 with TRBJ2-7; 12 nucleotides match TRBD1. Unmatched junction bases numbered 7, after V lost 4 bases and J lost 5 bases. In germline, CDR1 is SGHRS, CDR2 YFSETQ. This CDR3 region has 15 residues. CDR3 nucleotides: TGCGCCAGCAGCGGCCGGGACAGGGGGCCCAACGAGCAGTACTTC. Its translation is CASSGRDRGPNEQYF.

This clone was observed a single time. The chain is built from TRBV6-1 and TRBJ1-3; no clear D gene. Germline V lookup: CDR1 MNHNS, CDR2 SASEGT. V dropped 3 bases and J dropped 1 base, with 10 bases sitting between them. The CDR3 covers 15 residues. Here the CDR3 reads CASSETQKSGNTIYF. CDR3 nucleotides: TGTGCCAGCAGTGAGACTCAAAAGTCTGGAAACACCATATATTTT.

CDR3 sequence: CASSMGLAGAISTNNNEQFF. The CDR3 DNA follows: TGTGCCAGCTCAATGGGACTAGCGGGAGCCATCTCGACCAATAACAATGAGCAGTTCTTC. The J gene is TRBJ2-1, the V gene TRBV18; 14 nucleotides align to TRBD2. The CDR3 loop spans 20 amino acids. V gave up 5 bases and J gave up 5 bases; unmatched junction bases: 17. Germline CDR1 reads KGHSH; CDR2 reads LQKENI.

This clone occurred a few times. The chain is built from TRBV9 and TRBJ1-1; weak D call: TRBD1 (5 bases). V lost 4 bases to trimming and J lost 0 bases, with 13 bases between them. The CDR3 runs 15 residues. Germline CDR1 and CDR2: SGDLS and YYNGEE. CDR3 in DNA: TGTGCCAGCAGCCTGGGGGGAGCTATGAACACTGAAGCTTTCTTT. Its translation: CASSLGGAMNTEAFF.

CDR3 coding DNA: TGTGCCATCAGGAAGGATCTAGATCAGCCCCAGCATTTT. This sequence encodes CAIRKDLDQPQHF. The V gene is TRBV10-3, the J gene TRBJ1-5; no clear D gene. Germline loops: CDR1 ENHRY, CDR2 SYGVKD. This CDR3 has 13 residues. Trimming pared 6 bases from V and 5 bases from J, leaving 11 bases between.

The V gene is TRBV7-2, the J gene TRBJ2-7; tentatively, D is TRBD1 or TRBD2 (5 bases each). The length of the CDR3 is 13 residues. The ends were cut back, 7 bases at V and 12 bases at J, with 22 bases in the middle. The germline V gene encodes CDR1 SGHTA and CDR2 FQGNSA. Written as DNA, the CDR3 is TGTGCCAGCACGTGGCAGGGCATCGGGGAACGGTACTTC. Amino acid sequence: CASTWQGIGERYF. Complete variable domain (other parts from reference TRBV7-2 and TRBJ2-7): GAGVSQSPSNKVTEKGKDVELRCDPISGHTALYWYRQSLGQGLEFLIYFQGNSAPDKSGLPSDRFSAERTGGSVSTLTIQRTQQEDSAVYLCASTWQGIGERYFGPGTRLTVT.

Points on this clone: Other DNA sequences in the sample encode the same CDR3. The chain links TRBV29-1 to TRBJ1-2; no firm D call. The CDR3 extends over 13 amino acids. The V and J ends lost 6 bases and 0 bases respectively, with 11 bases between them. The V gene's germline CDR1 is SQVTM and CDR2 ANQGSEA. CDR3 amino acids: CSVSGRANYGYTF. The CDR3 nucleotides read TGCAGCGTCTCGGGCAGAGCTAACTATGGCTACACCTTC.

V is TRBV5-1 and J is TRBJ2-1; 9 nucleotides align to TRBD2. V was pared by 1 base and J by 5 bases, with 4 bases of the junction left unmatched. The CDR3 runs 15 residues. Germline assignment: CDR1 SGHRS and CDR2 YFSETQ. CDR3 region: CASSLTSGLHNEQFF. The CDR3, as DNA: TGCGCCAGCAGCTTGACTAGCGGGCTGCACAATGAGCAGTTCTTC.

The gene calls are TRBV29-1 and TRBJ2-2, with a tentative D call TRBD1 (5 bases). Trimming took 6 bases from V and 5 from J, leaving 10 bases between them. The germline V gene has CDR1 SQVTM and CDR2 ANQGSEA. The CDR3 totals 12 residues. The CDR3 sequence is CSVSQGTGELFF. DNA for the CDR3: TGCAGCGTATCCCAGGGAACCGGGGAGCTGTTTTTT.

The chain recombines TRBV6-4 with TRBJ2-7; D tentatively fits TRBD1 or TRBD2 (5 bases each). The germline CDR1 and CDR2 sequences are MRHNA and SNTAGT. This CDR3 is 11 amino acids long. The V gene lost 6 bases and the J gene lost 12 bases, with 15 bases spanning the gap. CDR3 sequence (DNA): TGTGCCAGCAGCCCCAGGGAGTTGGGGTACTTC. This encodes CASSPRELGYF.

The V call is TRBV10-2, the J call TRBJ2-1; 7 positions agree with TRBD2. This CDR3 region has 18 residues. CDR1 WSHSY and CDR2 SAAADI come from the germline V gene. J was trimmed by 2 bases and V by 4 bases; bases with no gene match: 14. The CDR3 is CASSGGGTTRITYNEQFF. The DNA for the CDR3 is TGCGCCAGCAGTGGGGGCGGGACTACCAGAATAACCTACAATGAGCAGTTCTTC.